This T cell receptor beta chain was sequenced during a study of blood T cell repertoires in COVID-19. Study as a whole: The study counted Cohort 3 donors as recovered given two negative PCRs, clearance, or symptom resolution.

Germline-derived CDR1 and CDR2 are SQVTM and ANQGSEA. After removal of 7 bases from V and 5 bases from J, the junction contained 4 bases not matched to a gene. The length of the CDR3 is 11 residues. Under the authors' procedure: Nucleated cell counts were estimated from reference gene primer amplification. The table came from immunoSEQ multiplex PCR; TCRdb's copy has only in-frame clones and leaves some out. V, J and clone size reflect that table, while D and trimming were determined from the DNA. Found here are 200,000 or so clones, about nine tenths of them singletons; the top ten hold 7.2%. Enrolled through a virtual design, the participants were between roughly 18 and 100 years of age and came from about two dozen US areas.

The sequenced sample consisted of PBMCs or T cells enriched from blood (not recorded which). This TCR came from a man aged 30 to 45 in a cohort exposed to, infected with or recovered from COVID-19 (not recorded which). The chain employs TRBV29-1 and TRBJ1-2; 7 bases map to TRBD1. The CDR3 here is CSGIQGYGYTF. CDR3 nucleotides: TGCAGCGGGATACAGGGGTATGGCTACACCTTC.